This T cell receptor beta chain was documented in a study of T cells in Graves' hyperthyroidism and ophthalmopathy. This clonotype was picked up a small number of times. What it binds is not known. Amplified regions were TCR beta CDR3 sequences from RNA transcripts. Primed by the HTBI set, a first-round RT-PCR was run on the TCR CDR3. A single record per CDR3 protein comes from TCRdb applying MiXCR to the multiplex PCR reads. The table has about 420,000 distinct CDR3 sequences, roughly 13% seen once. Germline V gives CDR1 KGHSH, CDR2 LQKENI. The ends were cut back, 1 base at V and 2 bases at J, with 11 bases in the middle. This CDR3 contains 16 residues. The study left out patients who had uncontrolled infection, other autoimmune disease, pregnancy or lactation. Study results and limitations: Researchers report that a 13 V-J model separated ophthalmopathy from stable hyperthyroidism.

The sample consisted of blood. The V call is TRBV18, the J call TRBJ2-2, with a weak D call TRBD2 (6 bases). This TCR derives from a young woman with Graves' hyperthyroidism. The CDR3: CASSPLRGLNTGELFF. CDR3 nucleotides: TGTGCCAGCTCACCACTGCGGGGACTTAACACCGGGGAGCTGTTTTTT.